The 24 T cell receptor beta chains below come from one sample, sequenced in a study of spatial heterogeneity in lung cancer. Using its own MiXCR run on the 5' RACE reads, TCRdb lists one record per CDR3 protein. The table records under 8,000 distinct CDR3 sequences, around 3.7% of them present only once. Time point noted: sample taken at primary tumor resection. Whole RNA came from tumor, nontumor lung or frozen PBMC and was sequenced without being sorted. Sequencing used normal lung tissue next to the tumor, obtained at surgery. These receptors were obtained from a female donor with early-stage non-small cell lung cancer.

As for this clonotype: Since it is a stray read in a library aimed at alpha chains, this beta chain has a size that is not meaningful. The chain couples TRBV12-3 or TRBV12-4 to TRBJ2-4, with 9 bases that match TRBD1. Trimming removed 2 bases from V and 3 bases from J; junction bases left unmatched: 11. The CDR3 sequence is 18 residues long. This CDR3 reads CASSLSGQGVRSKNIQYF. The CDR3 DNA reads TGTGCCAGCAGTTTATCGGGACAGGGTGTTCGAAGCAAAAACATTCAGTACTTC.

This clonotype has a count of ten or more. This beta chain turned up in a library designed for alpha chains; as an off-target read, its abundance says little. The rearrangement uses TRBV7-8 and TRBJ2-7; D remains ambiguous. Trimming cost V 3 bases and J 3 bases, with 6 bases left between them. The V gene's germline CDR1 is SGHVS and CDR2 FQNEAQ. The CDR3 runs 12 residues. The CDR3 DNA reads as TGTGCCAGCAGCTTCGAGAGCTACGAGCAGTACTTC. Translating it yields CASSFESYEQYF.

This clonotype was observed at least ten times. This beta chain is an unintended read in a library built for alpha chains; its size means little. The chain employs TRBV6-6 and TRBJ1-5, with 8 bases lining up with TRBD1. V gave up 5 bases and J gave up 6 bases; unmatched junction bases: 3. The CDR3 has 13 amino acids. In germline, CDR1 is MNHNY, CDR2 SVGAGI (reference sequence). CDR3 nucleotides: TGTGCCAGCAGTCCGACAGGGGCTCAGCCCCAGCATTTT. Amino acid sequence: CASSPTGAQPQHF.

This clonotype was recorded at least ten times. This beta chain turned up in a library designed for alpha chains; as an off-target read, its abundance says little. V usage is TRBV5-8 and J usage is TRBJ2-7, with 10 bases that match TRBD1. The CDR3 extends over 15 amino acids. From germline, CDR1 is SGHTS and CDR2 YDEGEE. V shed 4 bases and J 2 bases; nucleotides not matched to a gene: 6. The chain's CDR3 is CASSRAGTGAYEQYF. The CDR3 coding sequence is TGTGCCAGCAGCAGAGCCGGGACAGGGGCCTACGAGCAGTACTTC.

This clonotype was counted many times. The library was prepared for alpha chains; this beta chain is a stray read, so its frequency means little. The CDR3 DNA reads TGTGCCAGCAGCTTATCTTCTTCGCAGGGGGAGACCCAGTACTTC. Residues: CASSLSSSQGETQYF. The V call is TRBV7-9, the J call TRBJ2-5; tentative D call: TRBD1 (6 bases). CDR3 size: 15 residues. The V gene lost 2 bases and the J gene lost 5 bases, with 15 bases spanning the gap. Germline V gene lookup returns CDR1 SEHNR and CDR2 FQNEAQ (reference sequence). The full variable domain, rest sourced from reference TRBV7-9 and TRBJ2-5, is DTGVSQNPRHKITKRGQNVTFRCDPISEHNRLYWYRQTLGQGPEFLTYFQNEAQLEKSRLLSDRFSAERPKGSFSTLEIQRTEQGDSAMYLCASSLSSSQGETQYFGPGTRLLVL.

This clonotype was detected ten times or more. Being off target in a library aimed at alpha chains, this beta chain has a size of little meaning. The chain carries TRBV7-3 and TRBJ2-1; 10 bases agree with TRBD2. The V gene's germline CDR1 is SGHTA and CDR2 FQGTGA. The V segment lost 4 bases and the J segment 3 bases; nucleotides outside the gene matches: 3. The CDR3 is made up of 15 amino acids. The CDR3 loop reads CASSWTSGLYNEQFF. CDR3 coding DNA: TGTGCCAGCAGCTGGACTAGCGGTCTCTACAATGAGCAGTTCTTC.

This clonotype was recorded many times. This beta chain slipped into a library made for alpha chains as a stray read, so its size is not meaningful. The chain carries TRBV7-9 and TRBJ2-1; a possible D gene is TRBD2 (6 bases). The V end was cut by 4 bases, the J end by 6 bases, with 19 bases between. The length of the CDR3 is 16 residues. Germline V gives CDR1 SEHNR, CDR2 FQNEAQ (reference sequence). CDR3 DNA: TGTGCCAGCAGCTCCAGTCTGGGACTCCTCCCCAATGAGCAGTTCTTC. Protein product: CASSSSLGLLPNEQFF.

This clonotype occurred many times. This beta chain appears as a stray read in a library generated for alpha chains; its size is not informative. CDR3 sequence: CAIGSGGEQFF. CDR3 sequence (DNA): TGTGCCATCGGCTCAGGTGGTGAGCAGTTCTTC. V usage is TRBV19 and J usage is TRBJ2-1; D unresolved. The CDR3 is 11 amino acids. V gave up 10 bases and J gave up 9 bases, with 13 bases separating them. Germline assignment: CDR1 LNHDA and CDR2 SQIVND (reference sequence).

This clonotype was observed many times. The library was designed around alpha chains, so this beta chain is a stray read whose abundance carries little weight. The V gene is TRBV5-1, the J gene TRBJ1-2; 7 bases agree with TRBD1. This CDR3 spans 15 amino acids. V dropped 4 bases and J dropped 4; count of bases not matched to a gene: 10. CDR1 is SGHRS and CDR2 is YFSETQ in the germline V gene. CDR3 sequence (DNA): TGCGCCAGCAGCCCCACGACAGGGAAATTCTATGGCTACACCTTC. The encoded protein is CASSPTTGKFYGYTF.

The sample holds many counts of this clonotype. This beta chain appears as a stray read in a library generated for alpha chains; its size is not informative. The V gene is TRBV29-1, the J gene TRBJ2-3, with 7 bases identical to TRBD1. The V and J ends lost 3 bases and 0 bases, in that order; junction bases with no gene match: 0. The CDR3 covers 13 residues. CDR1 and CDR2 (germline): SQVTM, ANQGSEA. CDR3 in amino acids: CSVETGSTDTQYF. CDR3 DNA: TGCAGCGTTGAGACAGGGAGCACAGATACGCAGTATTTT.

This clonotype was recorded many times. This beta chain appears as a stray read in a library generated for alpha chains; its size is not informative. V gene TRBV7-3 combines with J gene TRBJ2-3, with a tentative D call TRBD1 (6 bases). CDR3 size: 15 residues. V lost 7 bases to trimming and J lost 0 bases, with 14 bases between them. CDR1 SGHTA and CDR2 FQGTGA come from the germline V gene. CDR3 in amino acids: CASTIGGSSTDTQYF. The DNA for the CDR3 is TGTGCCAGCACCATTGGGGGCTCAAGCACAGATACGCAGTATTTT.

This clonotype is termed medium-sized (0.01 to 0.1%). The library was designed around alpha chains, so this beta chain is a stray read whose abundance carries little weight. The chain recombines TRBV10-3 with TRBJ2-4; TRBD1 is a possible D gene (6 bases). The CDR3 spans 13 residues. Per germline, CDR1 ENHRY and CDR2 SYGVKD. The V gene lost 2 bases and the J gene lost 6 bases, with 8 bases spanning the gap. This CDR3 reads CAISEVQGNIQYF. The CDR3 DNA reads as TGTGCCATCAGTGAGGTACAGGGAAACATTCAGTACTTC.

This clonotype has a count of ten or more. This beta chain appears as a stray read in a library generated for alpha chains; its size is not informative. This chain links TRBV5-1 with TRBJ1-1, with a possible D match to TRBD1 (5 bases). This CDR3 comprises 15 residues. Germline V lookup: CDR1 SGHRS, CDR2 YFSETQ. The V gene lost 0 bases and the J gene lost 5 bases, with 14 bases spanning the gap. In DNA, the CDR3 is TGCGCCAGCAGCTTGGTCGGGGCCGCGGGGACTGAAGCTTTCTTT. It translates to CASSLVGAAGTEAFF. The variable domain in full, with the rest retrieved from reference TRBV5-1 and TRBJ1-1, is KAGVTQTPRYLIKTRGQQVTLSCSPISGHRSVSWYQQTPGQGLQFLFEYFSETQRNKGNFPGRFSGRQFSNSRSEMNVSTLELGDSALYLCASSLVGAAGTEAFFGQGTRLTVV.

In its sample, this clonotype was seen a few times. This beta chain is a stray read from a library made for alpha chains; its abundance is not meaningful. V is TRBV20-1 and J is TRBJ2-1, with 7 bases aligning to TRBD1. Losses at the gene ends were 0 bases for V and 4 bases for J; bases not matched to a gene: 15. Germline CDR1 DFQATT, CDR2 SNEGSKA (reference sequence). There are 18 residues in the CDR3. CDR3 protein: CSARDSTPRTGLYNEQFF. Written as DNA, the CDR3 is TGCAGTGCTAGAGATAGTACCCCTCGGACAGGCCTATACAATGAGCAGTTCTTC.

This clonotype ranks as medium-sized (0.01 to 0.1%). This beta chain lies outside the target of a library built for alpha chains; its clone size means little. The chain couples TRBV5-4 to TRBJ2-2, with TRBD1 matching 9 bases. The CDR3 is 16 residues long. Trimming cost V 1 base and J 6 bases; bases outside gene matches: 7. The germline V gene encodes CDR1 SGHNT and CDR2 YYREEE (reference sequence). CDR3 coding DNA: TGTGCCAGCAGCTTGATCGGGACAGGGAGATCCGGGGAGCTGTTTTTT. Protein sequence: CASSLIGTGRSGELFF.

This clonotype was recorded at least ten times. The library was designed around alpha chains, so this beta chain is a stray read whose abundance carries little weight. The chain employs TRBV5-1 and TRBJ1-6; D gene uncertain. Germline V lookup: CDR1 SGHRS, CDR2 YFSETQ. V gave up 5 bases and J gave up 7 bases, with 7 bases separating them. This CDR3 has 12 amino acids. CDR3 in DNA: TGCGCCAGCAGACGGACGAATTCACCCCTCCACTTT. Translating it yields CASRRTNSPLHF. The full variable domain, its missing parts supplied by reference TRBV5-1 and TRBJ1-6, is KAGVTQTPRYLIKTRGQQVTLSCSPISGHRSVSWYQQTPGQGLQFLFEYFSETQRNKGNFPGRFSGRQFSNSRSEMNVSTLELGDSALYLCASRRTNSPLHFGNGTRLTVT.

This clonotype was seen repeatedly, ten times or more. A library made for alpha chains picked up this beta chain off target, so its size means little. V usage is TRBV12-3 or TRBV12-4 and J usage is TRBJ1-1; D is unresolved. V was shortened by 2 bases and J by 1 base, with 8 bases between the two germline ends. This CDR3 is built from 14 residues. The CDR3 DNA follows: TGTGCCAGCAGTTTAACGGCAGAGAACACTGAAGCTTTCTTT. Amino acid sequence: CASSLTAENTEAFF.

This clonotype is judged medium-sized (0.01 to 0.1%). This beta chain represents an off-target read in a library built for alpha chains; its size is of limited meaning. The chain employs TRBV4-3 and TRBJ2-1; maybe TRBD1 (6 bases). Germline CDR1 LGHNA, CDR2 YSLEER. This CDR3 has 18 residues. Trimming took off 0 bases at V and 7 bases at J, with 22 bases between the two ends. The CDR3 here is CASSQDSRGASLMNEQFF. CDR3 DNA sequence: TGCGCCAGCAGCCAAGATTCCAGGGGCGCCTCTCTCATGAATGAGCAGTTCTTC.

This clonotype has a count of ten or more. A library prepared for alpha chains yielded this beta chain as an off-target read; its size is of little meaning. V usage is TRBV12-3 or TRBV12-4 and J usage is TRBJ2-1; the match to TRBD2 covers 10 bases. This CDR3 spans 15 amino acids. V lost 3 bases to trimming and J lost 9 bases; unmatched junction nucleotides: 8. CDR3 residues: CASSFERGGLGEQFF. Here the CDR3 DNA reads TGTGCCAGCAGTTTCGAGCGGGGGGGCCTCGGTGAGCAGTTCTTC.

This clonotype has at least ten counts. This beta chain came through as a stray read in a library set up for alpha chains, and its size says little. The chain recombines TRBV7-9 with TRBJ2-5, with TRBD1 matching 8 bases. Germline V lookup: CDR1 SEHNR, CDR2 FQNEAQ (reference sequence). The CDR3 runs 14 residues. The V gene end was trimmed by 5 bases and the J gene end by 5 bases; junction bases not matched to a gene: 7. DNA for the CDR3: TGTGCCAGCAGCCCCGGACAGGGTGGGGAGACCCAGTACTTC. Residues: CASSPGQGGETQYF.

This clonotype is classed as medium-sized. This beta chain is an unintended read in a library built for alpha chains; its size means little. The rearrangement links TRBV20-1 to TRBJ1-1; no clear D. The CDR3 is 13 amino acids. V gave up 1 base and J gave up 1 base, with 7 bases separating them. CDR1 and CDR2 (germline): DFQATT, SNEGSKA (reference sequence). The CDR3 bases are TGCAGTGCTAGAGGAGGAGGGAACACTGAAGCTTTCTTT. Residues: CSARGGGNTEAFF.

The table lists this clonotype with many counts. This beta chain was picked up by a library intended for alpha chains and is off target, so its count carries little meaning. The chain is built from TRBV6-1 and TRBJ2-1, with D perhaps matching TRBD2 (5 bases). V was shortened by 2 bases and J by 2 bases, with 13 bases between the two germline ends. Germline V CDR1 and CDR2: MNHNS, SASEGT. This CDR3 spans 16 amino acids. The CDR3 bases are TGTGCCAGCAGTGAAAGCCTAGCTGCTACCTACAATGAGCAGTTCTTC. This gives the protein CASSESLAATYNEQFF.

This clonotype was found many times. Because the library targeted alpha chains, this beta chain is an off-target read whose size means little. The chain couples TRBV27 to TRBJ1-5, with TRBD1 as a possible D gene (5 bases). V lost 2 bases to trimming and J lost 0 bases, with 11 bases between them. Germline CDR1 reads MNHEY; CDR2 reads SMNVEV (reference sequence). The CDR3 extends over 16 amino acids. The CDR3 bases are TGTGCCAGCAGTTTAGGGGCAGCCCATAGCAATCAGCCCCAGCATTTT. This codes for CASSLGAAHSNQPQHF.

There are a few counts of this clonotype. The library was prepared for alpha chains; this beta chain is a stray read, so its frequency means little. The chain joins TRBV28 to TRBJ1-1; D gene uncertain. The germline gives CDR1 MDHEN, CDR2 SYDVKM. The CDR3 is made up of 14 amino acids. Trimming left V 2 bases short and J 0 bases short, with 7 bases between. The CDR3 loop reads CASSLRVMNTEAFF. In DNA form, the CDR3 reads TGTGCCAGCAGTTTAAGGGTAATGAACACTGAAGCTTTCTTT.